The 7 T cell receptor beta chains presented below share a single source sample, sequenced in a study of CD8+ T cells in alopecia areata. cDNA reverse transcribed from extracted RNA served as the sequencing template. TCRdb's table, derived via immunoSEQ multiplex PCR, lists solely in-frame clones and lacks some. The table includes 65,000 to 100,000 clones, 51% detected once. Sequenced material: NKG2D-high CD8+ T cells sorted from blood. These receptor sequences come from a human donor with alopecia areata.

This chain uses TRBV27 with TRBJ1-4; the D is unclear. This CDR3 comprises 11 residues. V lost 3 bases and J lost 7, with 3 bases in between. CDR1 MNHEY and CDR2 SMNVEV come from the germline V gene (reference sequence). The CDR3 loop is CASSFGEKLFF. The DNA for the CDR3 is TGTGCCAGCAGTTTCGGTGAAAAACTGTTTTTT.

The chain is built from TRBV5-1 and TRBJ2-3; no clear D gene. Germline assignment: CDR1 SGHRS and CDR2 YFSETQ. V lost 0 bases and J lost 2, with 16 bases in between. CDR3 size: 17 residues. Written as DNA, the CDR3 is TGCGCCAGCAGCTTGGTTTCCACGGTGCCAGACACAGATACGCAGTATTTT. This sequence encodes CASSLVSTVPDTDTQYF.

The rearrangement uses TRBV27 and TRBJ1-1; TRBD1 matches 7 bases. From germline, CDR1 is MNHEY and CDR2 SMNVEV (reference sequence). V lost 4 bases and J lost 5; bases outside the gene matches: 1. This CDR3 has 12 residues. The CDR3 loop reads CASSSQGTEAFF. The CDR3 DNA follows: TGTGCCAGCAGTTCACAGGGGACTGAAGCTTTCTTT.

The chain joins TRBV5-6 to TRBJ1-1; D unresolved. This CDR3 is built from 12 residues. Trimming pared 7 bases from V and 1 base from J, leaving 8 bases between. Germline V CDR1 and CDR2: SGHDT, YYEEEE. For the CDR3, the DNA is TGTGCCAGCTTGGCGGGGAACACTGAAGCTTTCTTT. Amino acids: CASLAGNTEAFF. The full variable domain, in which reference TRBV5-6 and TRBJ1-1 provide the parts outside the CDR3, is DAGVTQSPTHLIKTRGQQVTLRCSPKSGHDTVSWYQQALGQGPQFIFQYYEEEERQRGNFPDRFSGHQFPNYSSELNVNALLLGDSALYLCASLAGNTEAFFGQGTRLTVV.

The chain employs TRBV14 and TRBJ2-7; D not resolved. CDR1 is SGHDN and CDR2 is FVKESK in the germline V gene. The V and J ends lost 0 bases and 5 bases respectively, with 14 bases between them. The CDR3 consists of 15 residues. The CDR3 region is CASSQDSARIDEQYF. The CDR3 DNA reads TGTGCCAGCAGCCAAGACTCAGCCAGAATCGACGAGCAGTACTTC.

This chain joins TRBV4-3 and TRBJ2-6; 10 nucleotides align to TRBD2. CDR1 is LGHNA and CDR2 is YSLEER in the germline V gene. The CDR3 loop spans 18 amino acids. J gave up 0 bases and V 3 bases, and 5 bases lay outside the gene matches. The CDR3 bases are TGCGCCAGCAGCCATTCCCTAGCGGGAGACTCTGGGGCCAACGTCCTGACTTTC. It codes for CASSHSLAGDSGANVLTF.

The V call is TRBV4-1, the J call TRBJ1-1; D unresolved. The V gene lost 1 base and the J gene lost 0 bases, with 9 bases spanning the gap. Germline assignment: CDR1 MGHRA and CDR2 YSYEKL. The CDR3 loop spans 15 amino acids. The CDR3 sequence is CASSQVGGLNTEAFF. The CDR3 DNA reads TGCGCCAGCAGCCAAGTCGGCGGGTTGAACACTGAAGCTTTCTTT.